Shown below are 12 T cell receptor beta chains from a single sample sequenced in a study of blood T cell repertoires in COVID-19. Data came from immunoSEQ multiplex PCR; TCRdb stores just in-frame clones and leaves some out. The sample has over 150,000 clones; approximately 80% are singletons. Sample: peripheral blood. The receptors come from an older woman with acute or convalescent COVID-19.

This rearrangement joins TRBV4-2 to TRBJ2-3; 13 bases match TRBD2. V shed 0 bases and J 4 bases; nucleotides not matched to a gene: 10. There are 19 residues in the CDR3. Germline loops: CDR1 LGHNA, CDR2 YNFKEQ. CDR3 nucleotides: TGTGCCAGCAGCCAAGAGGGGACTAGCGGGGACTTACCCCCAGATACGCAGTATTTT. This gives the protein CASSQEGTSGDLPPDTQYF.

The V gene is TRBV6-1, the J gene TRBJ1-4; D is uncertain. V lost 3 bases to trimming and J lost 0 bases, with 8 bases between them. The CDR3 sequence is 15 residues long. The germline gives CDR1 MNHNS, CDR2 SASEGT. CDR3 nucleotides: TGTGCCAGCAGTGAGGAGTCATCAACTAATGAAAAACTGTTTTTT. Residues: CASSEESSTNEKLFF.

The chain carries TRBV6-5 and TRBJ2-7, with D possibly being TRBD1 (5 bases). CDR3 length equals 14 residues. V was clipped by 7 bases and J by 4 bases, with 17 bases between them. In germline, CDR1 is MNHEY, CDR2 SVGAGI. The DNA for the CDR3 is TGTGCCAGCAATACGATAGGGGTTCCTTACGAGCAGTACGTC. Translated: CASNTIGVPYEQYV.

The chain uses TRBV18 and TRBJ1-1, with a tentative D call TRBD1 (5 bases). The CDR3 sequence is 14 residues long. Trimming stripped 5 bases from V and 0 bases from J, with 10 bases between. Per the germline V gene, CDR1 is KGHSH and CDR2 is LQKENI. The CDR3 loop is CASSLTAMNTEAFF. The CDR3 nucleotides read TGTGCCAGCTCATTGACAGCTATGAACACTGAAGCTTTCTTT.

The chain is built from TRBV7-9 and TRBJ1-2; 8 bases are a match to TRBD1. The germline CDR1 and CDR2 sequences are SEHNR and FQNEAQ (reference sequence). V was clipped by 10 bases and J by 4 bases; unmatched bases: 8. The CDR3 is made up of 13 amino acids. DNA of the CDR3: TGTGCCATTGGACAGGGTTTAACCTATGGCTACACCTTC. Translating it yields CAIGQGLTYGYTF.

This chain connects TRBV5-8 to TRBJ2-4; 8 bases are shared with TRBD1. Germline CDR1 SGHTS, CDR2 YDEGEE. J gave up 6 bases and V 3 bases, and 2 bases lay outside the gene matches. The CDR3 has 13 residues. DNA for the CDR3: TGTGCCAGCAGCTACGACAGGGGAAACATTCAGTACTTC. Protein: CASSYDRGNIQYF.

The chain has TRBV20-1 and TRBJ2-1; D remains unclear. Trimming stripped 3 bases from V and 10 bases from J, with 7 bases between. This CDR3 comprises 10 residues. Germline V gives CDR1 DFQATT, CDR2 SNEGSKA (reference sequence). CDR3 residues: CSARFREQFF. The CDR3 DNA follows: TGCAGTGCTAGGTTTAGAGAGCAGTTCTTC.

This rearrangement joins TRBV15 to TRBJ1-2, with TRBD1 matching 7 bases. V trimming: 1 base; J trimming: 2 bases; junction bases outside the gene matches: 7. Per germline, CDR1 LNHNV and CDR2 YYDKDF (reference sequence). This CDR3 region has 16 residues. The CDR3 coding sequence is TGTGCCACCAGCAGAGGACAGGGCGGGGAAAACTATGGCTACACCTTC. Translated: CATSRGQGGENYGYTF.

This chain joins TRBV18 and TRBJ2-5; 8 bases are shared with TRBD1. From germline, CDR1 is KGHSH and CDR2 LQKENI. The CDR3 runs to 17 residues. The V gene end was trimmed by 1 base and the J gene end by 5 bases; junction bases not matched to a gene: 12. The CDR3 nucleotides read TGTGCCAGCTCACCACTAGACAGGGGCTACGAATCGGAGACCCAGTACTTC. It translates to CASSPLDRGYESETQYF.

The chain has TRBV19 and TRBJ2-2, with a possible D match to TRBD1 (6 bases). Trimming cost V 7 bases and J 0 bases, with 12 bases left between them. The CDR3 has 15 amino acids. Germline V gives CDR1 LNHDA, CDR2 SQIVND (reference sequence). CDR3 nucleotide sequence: TGTGCCAGTATTATGGACAGTGCGAACACCGGGGAGCTGTTTTTT. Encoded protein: CASIMDSANTGELFF.

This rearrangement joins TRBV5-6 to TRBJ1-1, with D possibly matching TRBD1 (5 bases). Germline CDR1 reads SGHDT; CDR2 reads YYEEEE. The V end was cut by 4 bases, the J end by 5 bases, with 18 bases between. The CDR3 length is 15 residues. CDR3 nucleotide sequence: TGTGCCAGCAGCGGCCCGGGACTTCGGTTGACTGAAGCTTTCTTT. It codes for CASSGPGLRLTEAFF.

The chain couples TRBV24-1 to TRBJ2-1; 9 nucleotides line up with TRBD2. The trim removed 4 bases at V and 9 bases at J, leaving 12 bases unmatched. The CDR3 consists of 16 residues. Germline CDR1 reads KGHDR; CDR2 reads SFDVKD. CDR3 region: CATSDHRSGGKGEQFF. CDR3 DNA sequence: TGTGCCACCAGTGACCACCGTAGCGGGGGTAAAGGTGAGCAGTTCTTC.